This TCR beta chain is from a study of immune evolution from preneoplasia to lung adenocarcinoma (dated by TCRdb to the early 2020s). A note on the overall study: No AAH lesions showed HLA loss of heterozygosity, compared with about 7.2% of AIS, over 12% of MIA and 30% to 35% of ADC lesions. The study profiled immune contexture across lung adenocarcinoma precursors and invasive adenocarcinoma using immune gene expression, TCR sequencing and multiplex immunofluorescence. The immune data were integrated with whole exome sequencing and methylation data obtained from the same cohort of nodules. Resected precursor lesions (AAH, AIS, MIA) and invasive adenocarcinomas were each compared against paired morphologically normal lung tissue. The overall cohort was made up of over 40 patients with pulmonary nodules who had surgical resection. The sample size depended on which specimens were available, not on a prior power calculation. TCR sequencing data were obtained from approximately 56 patients. POLYSOLVER was used to infer Class I HLA alleles from exome data, while LOHHLA was used to detect allele-specific HLA loss. According to the study, about a hundred samples went through TCR sequencing. The study at large found these results: KRAS-mutant nodules showed the highest T cell clonality compared with EGFR-mutant or double wild-type lesions. Clonality was highest in normal lung, while later-stage lesions appeared to show lower clonality but higher T cell density and diversity. Because every patient came from Japan and China, how well the results apply to Western populations was uncertain. Normal lung had the highest top T cell clone frequencies, which appeared to decline progressively from AAH through AIS, MIA and invasive adenocarcinoma. Findings were based on association rather than direct causation; larger cohorts with long-term follow-up and longitudinal biopsies were deemed needed.

Resection was performed on patients in Japan or China between about 2013 and 2018. Two lung cancer pathologists independently confirmed the histologic diagnosis of each case on H&E slides. Premalignant or tumor cells were enriched for nucleic acid extraction by macro-dissection performed after pathologic assessment. The AllPrep DNA/RNA FFPE Kit was used to isolate DNA from FFPE tissue. According to the germline V gene (reference sequence), CDR1 reads GTSNPN and CDR2 reads SVGIG. From the cysteine through the phenylalanine, the CDR3 covers 16 amino acids. The sequence is cut down to CDR3 DNA, 48 bases in frame from base 1. Here V drops 2 bases and J drops 4 bases, and the junction holds 7 bases not matched to any gene. To note about this clone: Its antigen remains undetermined. No base-level quality is on record; no much larger clone is a single base apart.

TCR beta CDR3 regions were sequenced from DNA using the immunoSEQ hsTCRbeta Kit. The authors' analysis ran thus. TCR sequencing data were analysed with the ImmunoSEQ Analyzer. T cell clonality was defined as 1 minus Pielou's evenness, calculated on productive rearrangements. T cell diversity was measured with the inverse Simpson index on productive templates. T cell density was defined as TCR beta template counts normalized to usable DNA, with usable DNA estimated by amplification and sequencing of housekeeping genes. TCR metrics were compared across histologic stages using two-sided Kruskal-Wallis tests. This is the immuneACCESS table as TCRdb keeps it, with only in-frame sequences that have V and J called. A part of the clones is gone; compared with another copy, unresolved V genes explain less than half, and the rest is unexplained. D and trimming were read from the DNA, whereas the V and J calls and clone size are those reported in that table. The sample table shows about 10,000 clones, and 88% are seen once. Of the sample, about 2.8% is held by the ten largest clones.

Recombination joined TRBV30 with TRBJ2-1; 11 bases in the middle match TRBD1. Sequenced material: FFPE invasive lung adenocarcinoma tissue. What the cell subset or site label conveys for this sample: frankly invasive lung adenocarcinoma (ADC). The origin of this receptor is a person aged 70 to 85 with invasive lung adenocarcinoma. Some clones in this sample may be carry-over from other donors' samples. This receptor carries the CDR3 CAWSTKDRGLYNEQFF. The nucleotide sequence reads TGTGCCTGGAGTACAAAGGACAGGGGGCTTTACAATGAGCAGTTCTTC.